The rows below give T cell receptor beta chains drawn from one sample of a study of tumor and adjacent non-tumor tissue in lung cancer. TCRdb called the multiplex PCR reads again in MiXCR, with one record for every CDR3 protein. The repertoire holds 130,000 or so distinct CDR3 sequences, with about 66% as singletons. Sequencing input: lung tumor tissue. The receptor set was obtained from a man aged 25 to 40 with non-small cell lung cancer. Both conserved end residues are part of each CDR3. Each record gives: D gene, V gene, clone size, J gene, CDR3 protein, CDR3 DNA. The D gene is left open where the match is weak. Rows may omit the clone size; those that give it use once, few, many or a size class.

NA	TRBV6-2/TRBV6-3	NA	TRBJ1-2	CASSYSSLECYTF	TGTGCCAGCAGTTACTCGAGTTTGGAATGCTACACCTTC
NA	TRBV12-3/TRBV12-4	many	TRBJ1-5	CASSFRVSSNQPQHF	TGTGCCAGCAGTTTCAGAGTTTCTAGCAATCAGCCCCAGCATTTT
NA	TRBV11-3	NA	TRBJ2-2	CTGSLVAANTGELFF	TGTACCGGCAGCTTAGTGGCGGCGAACACCGGGGAGCTGTTTTTT
NA	TRBV6-6	many	TRBJ1-3	CASSYSSMRSGNTIYF	TGTGCCAGCAGTTACTCCTCAATGCGCTCTGGAAACACCATATATTTT
TRBD2	TRBV29-1	many	TRBJ2-3	CSAEMAVAGGTDTQYF	TGCAGCGCCGAAATGGCGGTAGCGGGGGGCACAGATACGCAGTATTTT
NA	TRBV29-1	NA	TRBJ2-5	CSVEDAEVAGETQYF	TGCAGCGTTGAAGATGCAGAAGTGGCTGGGGAGACCCAGTACTTT
NA	TRBV7-9	NA	TRBJ1-1	CASTEVNTEAFF	TGTGCCAGCACAGAGGTGAACACTGAAGCTTTCTTT
TRBD2	TRBV11-2	many	TRBJ2-1	CASSSRQGGTEQFF	TGTGCCAGCAGCTCCCGCCAGGGAGGGACTGAGCAGTTCTTC
NA	TRBV11-2	NA	TRBJ2-3	CASSPRLRADTQYF	TGTGCCAGCAGCCCCAGGCTGAGGGCAGATACCCAGTATTTC
TRBD1	TRBV11-2	NA	TRBJ1-2	CASILDPGQGAGYTF	TGTGCCAGCATCTTAGACCCGGGACAGGGGGCGGGCTACACCTTC
TRBD2	TRBV11-2	NA	TRBJ2-2	CASRLEREVAGELFF	TGTGCCAGCAGGCTCGAACGGGAGGTCGCCGGGGAGCTGTTTTTT
NA	TRBV4-2	NA	TRBJ1-2	CASSPSGVYGYAF	TGTGCCAGCAGCCCTAGCGGGGTCTATGGCTACGCCTTC
NA	TRBV11-1	NA	TRBJ2-7	CASRAYRSVEQYF	TGTGCCAGTAGAGCGTATAGGTCCGTCGAGCAGTACTTC
NA	TRBV12-3/TRBV12-4	NA	TRBJ1-6	CASSLRRDGSAHHF	TGTGCCAGCAGTTTAAGGAGGGATGGATCAGCCCACCACTTT
NA	TRBV11-2	many	TRBJ1-4	CASSLVAAGNEKLFF	TGTGCCAGCAGCTTAGTTGCGGCAGGGAATGAAAAACTGTTTTTT
NA	TRBV11-2	few	TRBJ2-7	CASGPGATAYERYF	TGTGCCAGCGGGCCGGGGGCGACGGCCTACGAGCGGTACTTC
NA	TRBV6-5	few	TRBJ2-6	CASSSGGRILGANVLTF	TGTGCCAGCAGTTCCGGTGGGAGAATACTTGGGGCCAACGTCCTGACTTTC
NA	TRBV4-3	many	TRBJ1-5	CASSQDEGQPQHF	TGCGCCAGCAGCCAAGATGAAGGTCAGCCCCAGCATTTT
NA	TRBV5-5	NA	TRBJ2-5	CASSLGQAQYF	TGTGCCAGCAGCTTAGGCCAGGCCCAGTACTTC
NA	TRBV5-4	many	TRBJ1-1	CASSSRSVEAFF	TGTGCCAGCAGCTCCAGGTCTGTTGAAGCTTTCTTT
TRBD1	TRBV29-1	many	TRBJ2-2	CSAEGAGQTGELFF	TGCAGCGCCGAGGGGGCAGGGCAAACCGGGGAGCTGTTTTTT
NA	TRBV5-1	NA	TRBJ1-1	CASSLRVVTEAFF	TGCGCCAGCAGCTTGCGGGTCGTCACTGAAGCTTTCTTT
NA	TRBV29-1	few	TRBJ2-5	CSVGLAGHETQYF	TGCAGTGTTGGGTTGGCAGGGCACGAGACCCAGTACTTC
NA	TRBV11-2	NA	TRBJ1-4	CASSAAEFGYEKLFF	TGTGCCAGCAGCGCCGCAGAGTTCGGATATGAAAAACTGTTTTTT
NA	TRBV12-3/TRBV12-4	NA	TRBJ1-3	CANSSPAQTGNTIYF	TGTGCCAACAGTTCCCCCGCACAAACTGGAAACACCATATATTTT
NA	TRBV20-1	NA	TRBJ1-6	CSVRIGERAIHF	TGCAGTGTTAGAATTGGGGAGAGGGCCATCCACTTT
NA	TRBV11-3	once	TRBJ1-6	CASSLGPAASPPHF	TGTGCCAGCAGCTTAGGCCCAGCGGCGTCACCCCCCCACTTT
NA	TRBV11-2	NA	TRBJ2-7	CASSFTVVERYF	TGTGCCAGCAGCTTTACAGTGGTCGAGCGGTACTTC
TRBD1	TRBV6-2/TRBV6-3	NA	TRBJ2-1	CASSYSFGTGDSDEQFF	TGTGCCAGCAGTTACTCGTTTGGGACAGGGGACTCGGATGAGCAGTTCTTC
TRBD1	TRBV4-1	few	TRBJ1-1	CANNQDIYRGGTEAFF	TGCGCCAACAACCAGGATATCTACAGGGGAGGCACTGAAGCTTTCTTT
TRBD2	TRBV11-2	NA	TRBJ2-3	CASTLGGVVTDTQYF	TGTGCCAGCACTCTTGGGGGGGTAGTGACAGATACGCAGTATTTT
TRBD1	TRBV5-6	NA	TRBJ2-5	CAISLSPGQRETQYF	TGTGCCATCAGCTTGTCCCCGGGACAGCGAGAGACCCAGTACTTC
TRBD1	TRBV12-3/TRBV12-4	NA	TRBJ2-6	CASTPGQGKTGANVLTF	TGTGCCAGCACCCCGGGACAGGGAAAAACTGGGGCCAACGTCCTGACTTTC
NA	TRBV20-1	NA	TRBJ2-7	CSARGTNGRSYEQYF	TGCAGTGCTAGAGGGACTAACGGTCGCTCCTACGAGCAGTACTTC
NA	TRBV30	many	TRBJ2-1	CAWSEDSDNEQFF	TGTGCCTGGAGTGAAGACTCCGACAATGAGCAGTTCTTC
NA	TRBV20-1	NA	TRBJ2-1	CSASPRAGWNEQFF	TGCAGTGCTAGCCCGCGGGCGGGGTGGAATGAGCAGTTCTTC
NA	TRBV20-1	NA	TRBJ1-3	CSARDGRWTGNTIYF	TGCAGTGCTAGAGATGGGAGGTGGACTGGAAACACCATATATTTT
NA	TRBV11-2	NA	TRBJ2-3	CASSLGDDRPGRADTQYF	TGTGCCAGCAGCCTGGGAGATGATCGGCCCGGGAGAGCGGATACGCAGTATTTT
NA	TRBV20-1	NA	TRBJ2-7	CSVRDVEGHNEQYF	TGTAGTGTTAGAGATGTGGAAGGGCACAACGAGCAGTACTTC
TRBD2	TRBV11-1	NA	TRBJ2-1	CPSSLLAGDYDEQFF	TGTCCCAGCAGCTTACTAGCGGGAGACTACGATGAGCAGTTCTTC
TRBD1	TRBV6-2/TRBV6-3	few	TRBJ2-3	CASSYGTGGADTQYF	TGTGCCAGCAGTTACGGGACAGGGGGCGCAGATACGCAGTATTTT
TRBD2	TRBV20-1	NA	TRBJ2-1	CSARVLAGKANEQFF	TGCAGTGCTAGAGTTTTAGCGGGGAAGGCCAATGAACAGTTCTTC
TRBD1	TRBV4-3	few	TRBJ2-2	CASCLGQGGTGELFF	TGCGCCAGCTGCCTAGGACAGGGAGGCACCGGAGAGCTGTTTTTT
TRBD1	TRBV20-1	NA	TRBJ1-1	CSAMGQGLMNTEAFF	TGCAGTGCTATGGGACAGGGATTAATGAACACTGAAGCATTCTTT
TRBD1	TRBV11-2	NA	TRBJ1-6	CASSPAGGDTMGNSSLHF	TGTGCCAGCAGCCCCGCAGGGGGCGACACGATGGGAAATTCATCCCTCCACTTT
NA	TRBV5-1	NA	TRBJ2-7	CASSLLNPDEQYF	TGCGCCAGCTCTTTGCTAAACCCCGACGAGCAGTACTTC
NA	TRBV24-1	NA	TRBJ1-2	CATSERAQHYGYTF	TGTGCCACCAGTGAAAGGGCTCAACACTATGGCTACACCTTC
NA	TRBV20-1	NA	TRBJ2-3	CNAPPTRATDKQYF	TGCAATGCTCCCCCGACGCGGGCAACAGATAAGCAGTATTTT
TRBD2	TRBV6-1	many	TRBJ2-5	CASSESSGSQETQYF	TGTGCCAGCAGTGAATCTAGCGGGTCCCAAGAGACCCAGTACTTC